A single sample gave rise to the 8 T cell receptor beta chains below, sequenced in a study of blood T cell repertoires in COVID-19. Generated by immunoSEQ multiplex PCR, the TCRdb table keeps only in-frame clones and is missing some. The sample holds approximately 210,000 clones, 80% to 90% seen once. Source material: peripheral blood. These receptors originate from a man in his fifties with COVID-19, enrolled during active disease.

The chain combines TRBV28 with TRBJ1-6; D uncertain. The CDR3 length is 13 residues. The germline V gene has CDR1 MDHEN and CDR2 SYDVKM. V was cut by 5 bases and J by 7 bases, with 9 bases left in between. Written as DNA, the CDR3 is TGTGCCAGCAGTCCTTTGGCCAATTCACCCCTCCACTTT. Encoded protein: CASSPLANSPLHF.

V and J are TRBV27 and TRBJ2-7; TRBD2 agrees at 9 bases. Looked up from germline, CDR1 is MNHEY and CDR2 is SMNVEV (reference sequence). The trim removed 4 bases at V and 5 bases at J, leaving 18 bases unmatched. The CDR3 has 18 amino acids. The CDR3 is CASSSPSLIAGVIDEQYF. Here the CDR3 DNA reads TGTGCCAGCAGTTCCCCCTCCTTAATAGCGGGAGTCATCGACGAGCAGTACTTC.

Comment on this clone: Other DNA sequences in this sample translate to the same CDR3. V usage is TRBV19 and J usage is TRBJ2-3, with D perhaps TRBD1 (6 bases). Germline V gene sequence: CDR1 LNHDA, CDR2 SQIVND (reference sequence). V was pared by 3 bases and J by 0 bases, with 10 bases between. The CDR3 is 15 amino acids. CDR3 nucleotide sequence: TGTGCCAGTAGTATTCTGGGGGCCAGCACAGATACGCAGTATTTT. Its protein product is CASSILGASTDTQYF.

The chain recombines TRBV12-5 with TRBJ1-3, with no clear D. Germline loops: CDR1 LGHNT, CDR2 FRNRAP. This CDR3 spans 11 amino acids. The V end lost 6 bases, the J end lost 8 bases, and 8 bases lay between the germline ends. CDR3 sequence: CASGGKDTIYF. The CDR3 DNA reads TGTGCTAGTGGGGGCAAGGACACCATATATTTT.

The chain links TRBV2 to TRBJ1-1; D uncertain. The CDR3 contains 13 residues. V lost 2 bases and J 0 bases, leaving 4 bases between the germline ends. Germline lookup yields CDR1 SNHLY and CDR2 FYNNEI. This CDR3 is CASSESMNTEAFF. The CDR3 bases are TGTGCCAGCAGTGAATCCATGAACACTGAAGCTTTCTTT.

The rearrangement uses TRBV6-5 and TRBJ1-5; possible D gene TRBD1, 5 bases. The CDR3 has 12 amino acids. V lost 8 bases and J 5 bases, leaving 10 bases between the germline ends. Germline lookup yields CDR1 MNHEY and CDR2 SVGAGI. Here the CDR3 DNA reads TGTGCCAGCGATCAGGGTTATCAGCCCCAGCATTTT. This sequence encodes CASDQGYQPQHF.

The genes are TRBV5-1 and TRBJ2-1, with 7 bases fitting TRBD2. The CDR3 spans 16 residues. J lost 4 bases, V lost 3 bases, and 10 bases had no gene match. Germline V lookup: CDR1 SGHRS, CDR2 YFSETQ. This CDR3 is CASSSDAGALYNEQFF. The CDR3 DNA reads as TGCGCCAGCAGCTCCGATGCGGGAGCTTTGTACAATGAGCAGTTCTTC.

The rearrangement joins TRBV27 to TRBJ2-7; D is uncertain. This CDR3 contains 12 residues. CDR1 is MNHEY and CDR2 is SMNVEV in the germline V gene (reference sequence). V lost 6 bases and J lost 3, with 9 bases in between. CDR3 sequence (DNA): TGTGCCAGCAGGTCCCGGAGCTACGAGCAGTACTTC. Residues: CASRSRSYEQYF.